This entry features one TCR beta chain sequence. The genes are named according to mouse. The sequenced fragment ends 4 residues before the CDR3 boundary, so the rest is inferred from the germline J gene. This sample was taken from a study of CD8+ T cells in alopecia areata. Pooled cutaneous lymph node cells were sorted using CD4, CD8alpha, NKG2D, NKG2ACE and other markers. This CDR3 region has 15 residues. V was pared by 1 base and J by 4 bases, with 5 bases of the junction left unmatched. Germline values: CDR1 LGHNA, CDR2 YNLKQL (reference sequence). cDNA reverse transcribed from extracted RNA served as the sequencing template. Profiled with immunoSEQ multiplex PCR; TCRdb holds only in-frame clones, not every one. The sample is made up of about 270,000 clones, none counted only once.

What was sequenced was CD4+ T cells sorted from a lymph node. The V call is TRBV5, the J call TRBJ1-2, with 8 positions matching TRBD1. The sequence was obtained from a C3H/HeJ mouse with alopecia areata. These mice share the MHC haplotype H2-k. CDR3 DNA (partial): TGTGCCAGCAGCCAAGGGACAGGGTCGGCCTCC. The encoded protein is CASSQGTGSAS. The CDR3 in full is CASSQGTGSASDYTF.